A selection of T cell receptor beta chains follows, all from one sample in a study of Graves' ophthalmopathy and Graves' hyperthyroidism. TCRdb reprocessed the multiplex PCR reads via MiXCR and lists one record per CDR3 protein. Among about 700,000 distinct CDR3 sequences, roughly 39% were seen once, and the ten largest hold under 3.5%. Specimen: peripheral blood. These receptors were obtained from an adult man with Graves' ophthalmopathy. The CDR3 runs from the conserved cysteine through the conserved F or W. Each record gives: D gene, J gene, clone size, V gene, CDR3 protein, CDR3 DNA. The D gene is left open where the match is weak. Clone size appears in some rows only: once, few, many, or a class for an expanded clone.

>.|TRBJ1-1|many|TRBV20-1
CSASPTIEAFF
TGCAGTGCTAGCCCGACTATTGAAGCTTTCTTT
>.|TRBJ1-4|once|TRBV7-2
CASSQEFGSGATEKLFF
TGTGCCAGCAGCCAAGAGTTCGGGTCAGGGGCTACTGAAAAACTGTTTTTT
>.|TRBJ2-3|.|TRBV11-2
CASSDVGGVGQYF
TGTGCCAGCAGCGACGTAGGGGGGGTCGGGCAGTATTTT
>.|TRBJ1-2|.|TRBV19
CAGSQGSLYGYTF
TGTGCCGGCAGCCAAGGTTCCTTATATGGCTACACCTTC
>.|TRBJ2-7|few|TRBV7-9
CASSQDLFGSYEQYF
TGTGCCAGCAGCCAAGACCTATTCGGATCCTACGAGCAGTACTTC
>.|TRBJ2-5|few|TRBV20-1
CSARDSRETQYF
TGCAGTGCTAGGGACTCACGGGAGACCCAGTACTTC
>.|TRBJ2-7|.|TRBV7-2
CASSSSPGGDSYEQYF
TGTGCCAGCAGCTCTTCCCCAGGGGGGGACTCCTACGAGCAGTACTTC
>.|TRBJ2-5|many|TRBV24-1
CATARPKVGWETQYF
TGTGCCACCGCGAGACCAAAGGTCGGGTGGGAGACCCAGTACTTC
>.|TRBJ1-2|many|TRBV15
CATSRDRSGSYGYTF
TGTGCCACCAGCAGAGACCGCTCAGGTAGCTATGGCTACACCTTC
>TRBD2|TRBJ2-7|.|TRBV29-1
CSLLAGPPYEQYF
TGCAGCTTACTAGCGGGACCCCCCTACGAGCAGTACTTC
>TRBD1|TRBJ1-4|many|TRBV10-3
CAISESRGGNEKLFF
TGTGCCATCAGTGAGTCCAGGGGGGGTAATGAAAAACTGTTTTTT
>.|TRBJ2-2|.|TRBV6-6
CASSDGGYNTGELFF
TGTGCCAGCAGTGACGGAGGGTATAACACCGGGGAGCTGTTTTTT
>TRBD1|TRBJ2-3|few|TRBV25-1
CASSATGSTDTQYF
TGTGCCAGCAGTGCGACAGGGTCCACAGATACGCAGTATTTT
>.|TRBJ1-6|many|TRBV12-3/TRBV12-4
CASSFWGLDSPLHF
TGTGCCAGCAGTTTTTGGGGGCTCGATTCACCCCTCCACTTT
>TRBD1|TRBJ2-7|few|TRBV9
CASSSNPSTGKRNEQYF
TGTGCCAGCAGCAGCAATCCCTCGACAGGGAAGAGGAACGAGCAGTACTTC
>.|TRBJ2-6|few|TRBV9
CASSANLESGSSGANVLTF
TGTGCCAGCAGCGCGAACCTCGAATCCGGAAGCTCTGGGGCCAACGTCCTGACTTTC
>.|TRBJ1-5|once|TRBV2
CASTSPGVRNQPQHF
TGTGCCAGCACCTCCCCGGGGGTGCGCAATCAGCCCCAGCATTTT
>TRBD1|TRBJ2-7|few|TRBV7-2
CASSLDQSGGYEQYF
TGTGCCAGCAGCTTAGATCAGTCAGGGGGCTACGAGCAGTACTTC
>.|TRBJ1-2|.|TRBV5-1
CASSVAPGHYGYTF
TGTGCCAGCAGCGTAGCTCCGGGACACTATGGCTACACCTTC
>.|TRBJ2-6|.|TRBV2
CASSEEGANVLTF
TGTGCCAGCAGTGAAGAAGGGGCCAACGTCCTGACTTTC
>.|TRBJ1-1|many|TRBV6-5
CASSKTGNGNTEAFF
TGTGCCAGCAGTAAAACAGGGAATGGGAACACTGAAGCTTTCTTT
>.|TRBJ2-3|.|TRBV29-1
CSVGHSTDTQYF
TGCAGCGTTGGGCATAGCACAGATACGCAGTATTTT
>.|TRBJ1-5|many|TRBV27
CASSLKGSNQPQHF
TGTGCCAGCAGTTTGAAGGGTAGCAATCAGCCCCAGCATTTT
>TRBD2|TRBJ2-7|many|TRBV2
CASRVTSGRAAEQYF
TGTGCCAGCAGGGTGACTAGCGGGAGGGCCGCTGAGCAGTACTTC
>.|TRBJ2-7|many|TRBV2
CASSQQGDGPYEQYF
TGTGCCAGCAGTCAACAGGGAGACGGCCCCTACGAGCAGTACTTC
>.|TRBJ1-6|.|TRBV25-1
CASPDNSPLHF
TGTGCCAGCCCTGATAATTCACCCCTCCACTTT